The T cell receptor beta chain under discussion was sequenced for a study of CD8 T cells in ankylosing spondylitis. Germline CDR1 reads MNHNS; CDR2 reads SASEGT. The germline V and J ends were trimmed by 0 bases and 0 bases, with 8 bases remaining between them. The CDR3 is 15 amino acids. Libraries for TCR beta were made by quantitative 5'-RACE with molecular barcodes. Each CDR3 protein is one row after TCRdb ran MiXCR on the 5' RACE reads. Here the sample spans about 360,000 distinct CDR3 sequences, approximately 22% being singletons. This clonotype turned up a few times. The TCR sequence derives from a male donor with ankylosing spondylitis or in good health (not recorded which). Source material: blood, either unsorted or a sorted T cell fraction (not recorded which). The chain uses TRBV6-1 and TRBJ2-5; D might be TRBD1 (6 bases). This chain's CDR3 is CASSEADRHQETQYF. As DNA, the CDR3 is TGTGCCAGCAGTGAAGCGGACAGACACCAAGAGACCCAGTACTTC.